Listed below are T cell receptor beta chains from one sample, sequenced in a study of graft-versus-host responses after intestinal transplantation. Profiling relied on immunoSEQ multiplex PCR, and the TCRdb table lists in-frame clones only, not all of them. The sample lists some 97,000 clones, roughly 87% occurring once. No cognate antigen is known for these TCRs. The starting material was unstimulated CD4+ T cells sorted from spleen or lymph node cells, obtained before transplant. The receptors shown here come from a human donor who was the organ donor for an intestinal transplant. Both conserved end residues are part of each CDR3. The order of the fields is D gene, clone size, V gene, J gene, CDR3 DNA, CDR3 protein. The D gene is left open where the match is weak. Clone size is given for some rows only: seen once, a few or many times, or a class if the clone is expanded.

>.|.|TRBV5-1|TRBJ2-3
TGCGCCAGCTCCTCGGCGGGACAGTTTAGAGATACGCAGTATTTT
CASSSAGQFRDTQYF
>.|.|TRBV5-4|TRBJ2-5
TGTGCCAGCAGCAGGGAACAGGGCCAACAAGAGACCCAGTACTTC
CASSREQGQQETQYF
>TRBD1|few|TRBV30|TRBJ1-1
TGTGCCTGGAGGGGTGGCAGGGGGGTCGCTGAAGCTTTCTTT
CAWRGGRGVAEAFF
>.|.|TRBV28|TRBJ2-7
TGTGCCAGCAGTTTATCGCGGGGAGGCGAGCAGTACTTC
CASSLSRGGEQYF
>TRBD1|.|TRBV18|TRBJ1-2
TGTGCCAGCTCATCAGACAGGGGCAATTATGGCTACACCTTC
CASSSDRGNYGYTF
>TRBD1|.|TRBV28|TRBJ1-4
TGTGCCAGCAGTCAACAGGGGTTTTATGAAAAACTGTTTTTT
CASSQQGFYEKLFF
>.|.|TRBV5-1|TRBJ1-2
TGCGCCAGCAGCTTGGTCTCAGGGGCTAACTATGGCTACACCTTC
CASSLVSGANYGYTF
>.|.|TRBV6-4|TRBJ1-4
TGTGCCAGCAGTGACCCAATAAGTGTAATGATCGAAAAACTGTTTTTT
CASSDPISVMIEKLFF
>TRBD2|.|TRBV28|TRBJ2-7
TGTGCCAGCAGTTGGTCGGCGGGGGGGTTCTACGAGCAGTACTTC
CASSWSAGGFYEQYF
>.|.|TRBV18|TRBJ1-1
TGTGCCAGCTCACCAACTTCAATCCCTGAAGCTTTCTTT
CASSPTSIPEAFF
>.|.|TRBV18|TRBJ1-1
TGTGCCAGCAACGCCCCACGGGGTCTAGCTGGGGCTGAAGCTTTCTTT
CASNAPRGLAGAEAFF
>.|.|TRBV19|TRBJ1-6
TGTGCCAGTAGGTCACGGAGCGGGGATTCACCCCTCCACTTT
CASRSRSGDSPLHF
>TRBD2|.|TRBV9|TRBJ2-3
TGTGCCAGCAGCGTACAAGTAGCGGGGGGTACAGATACGCAGTATTTT
CASSVQVAGGTDTQYF
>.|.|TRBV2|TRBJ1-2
TGTGCCAGCAGTGTGATTCAGGGTACGGGAGGCTACACCTTC
CASSVIQGTGGYTF
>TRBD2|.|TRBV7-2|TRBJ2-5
TGTGCCAGCAGCTCCGGGACTAGCGGGGGGGCGGTAGAGACCCAGTACTTC
CASSSGTSGGAVETQYF
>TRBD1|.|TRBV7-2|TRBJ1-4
TGTGCCAGCAGCTGGACAGGGGGCAGGGATGAAAAACTGTTTTTT
CASSWTGGRDEKLFF
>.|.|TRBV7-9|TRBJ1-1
TGTGCCAGCAGCTCACTGCGTCTGGAGAACACTGAAGCTTTCTTT
CASSSLRLENTEAFF
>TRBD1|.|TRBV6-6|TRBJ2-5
TGTGCCAGCAGTCGAACAGGGGGTGGGGAGACCCAGTACTTC
CASSRTGGGETQYF
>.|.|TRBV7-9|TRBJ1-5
TGTGCCAGCAGCTTAGCTGGGGGGCCGGGCAATCAGCCCCAGCATTTT
CASSLAGGPGNQPQHF
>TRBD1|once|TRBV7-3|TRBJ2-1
TGTGCCAGCAGCCCGGGACAGGGTAGGGGCAATGAGCAGTTCTTC
CASSPGQGRGNEQFF
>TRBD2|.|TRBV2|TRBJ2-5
TGTGCCAGCACCCGGGAGGGGCTGGGCAAAGAGACCCAGTACTTC
CASTREGLGKETQYF
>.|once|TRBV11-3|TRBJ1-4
TGTGCCAGCAGCTTGAATGAAAAACTGTTTTTT
CASSLNEKLFF
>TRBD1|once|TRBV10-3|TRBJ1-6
TGTGCCATCAGTGGACGGGGGACAGTAAATTCACCCCTCCACTTT
CAISGRGTVNSPLHF